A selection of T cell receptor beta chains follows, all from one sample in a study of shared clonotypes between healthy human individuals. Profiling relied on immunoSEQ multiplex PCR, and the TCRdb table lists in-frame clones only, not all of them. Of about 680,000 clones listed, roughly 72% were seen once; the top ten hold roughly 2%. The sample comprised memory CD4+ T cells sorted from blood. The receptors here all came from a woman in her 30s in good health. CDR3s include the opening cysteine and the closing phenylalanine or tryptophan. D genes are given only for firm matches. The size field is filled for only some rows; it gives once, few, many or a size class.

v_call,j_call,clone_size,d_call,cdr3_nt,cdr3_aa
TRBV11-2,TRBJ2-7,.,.,TGTGCCAGCAGCTTCCAGGGTGGCGAGCAGTACTTC,CASSFQGGEQYF
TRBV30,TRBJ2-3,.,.,TGTGCCTGGAGTCCCCTACTTAGCACAGATACGCAGTATTTT,CAWSPLLSTDTQYF
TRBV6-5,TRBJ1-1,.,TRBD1,TGTGCCAGCAGTGACGACAGGGAAAACACTGAAGCTTTCTTT,CASSDDRENTEAFF
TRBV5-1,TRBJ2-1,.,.,TGCGCCAGCAGCTCGGACGGTCCGCGGTTCTTC,CASSSDGPRFF
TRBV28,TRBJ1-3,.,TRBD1,TGTGCCAGCAGGCCCGGACAGGGGCAGAGGGGCACCATATATTTT,CASRPGQGQRGTIYF
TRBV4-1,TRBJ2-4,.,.,TGCGCCAGCAGCCAAGTAGGAGGTCTTCAGTACTTC,CASSQVGGLQYF
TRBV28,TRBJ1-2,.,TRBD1,TGTGCCAGCAGTTCAAGACAGGGTAACTCCTATGGCTACACCTTC,CASSSRQGNSYGYTF
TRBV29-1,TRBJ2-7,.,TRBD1,TGCAGCGTCCGAGGGCAGGGGACAGGGGCTTACGAGCAGTACTTC,CSVRGQGTGAYEQYF
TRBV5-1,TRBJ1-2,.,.,TGCGCCAGCAGCTTGGAAAACTATGGCTACACCTTC,CASSLENYGYTF
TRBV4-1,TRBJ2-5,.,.,TGCGCCAGCAGCCGACCGAACGGGCGAGAGACCCAGTACTTC,CASSRPNGRETQYF
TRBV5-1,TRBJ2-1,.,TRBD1,TGCGCCAGCAGCTCGTCCGGGACAGGGTCCTACAATGAGCAGTTCTTC,CASSSSGTGSYNEQFF
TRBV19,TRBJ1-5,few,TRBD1,TGTGCCAGTAGCGGGACAGAGGATCAGCCCCAGCATTTT,CASSGTEDQPQHF
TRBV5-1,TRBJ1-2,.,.,TGCGCCAGCAGCTTGGCCAGGGCCGGGGGCAAGGGCTACACCTTC,CASSLARAGGKGYTF
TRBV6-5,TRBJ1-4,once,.,TGTGCCAGCAGTTACTCGACGGGGGGAAGTAATGAAAAACTGTTTTTT,CASSYSTGGSNEKLFF
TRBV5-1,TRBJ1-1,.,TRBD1,TGCGCCAGCAGCTCAGGGGACAGTTTGAACACTGAAGCTTTCTTT,CASSSGDSLNTEAFF
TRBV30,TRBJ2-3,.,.,TGTGCCTCTGGCGGGGGCACAGATACGCAGTATTTT,CASGGGTDTQYF
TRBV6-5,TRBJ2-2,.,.,TGTGCCAGCGGGAGCGGGAACACCGGGGAGCTGTTTTTT,CASGSGNTGELFF
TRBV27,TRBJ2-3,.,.,TGTGCCAGCAGCTCAATGGGATTTTACACAGATACGCAGTATTTT,CASSSMGFYTDTQYF
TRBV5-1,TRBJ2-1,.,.,TGCGCCAGCGCTCCGACAGATCCCACCTACAATGAGCAGTTCTTC,CASAPTDPTYNEQFF
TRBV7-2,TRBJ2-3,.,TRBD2,TGTGCCAGCAGCCTGCAAGGGACTAGATCAGATACGCAGTATTTT,CASSLQGTRSDTQYF
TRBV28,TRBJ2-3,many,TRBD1,TGTGCCAGCAGTTTATGGGAAGGGACAGCCCCAGATACGCAGTATTTT,CASSLWEGTAPDTQYF
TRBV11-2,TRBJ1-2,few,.,TGTGCCAGCAGCTCCAACAGGGTGTCGGGGTATGGCTACACCTTC,CASSSNRVSGYGYTF
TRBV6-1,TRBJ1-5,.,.,TGTGCCAGCAGTGCTGTGGTCGGGGGCAATCAGCCCCAGCATTTT,CASSAVVGGNQPQHF
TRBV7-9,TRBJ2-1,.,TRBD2,TGTGCCAGCTACTTCCCGGCTAGCGGGAGCAATGAGCAGTTCTTC,CASYFPASGSNEQFF
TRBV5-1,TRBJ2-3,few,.,TGCGCCAGCAGCTTCAGCGGAAGCACAGATACGCAGTATTTT,CASSFSGSTDTQYF
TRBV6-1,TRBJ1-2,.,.,TGTGCCAGCGAGGCCAGTGGGGCGCTGGGTGGCTACACCTTC,CASEASGALGGYTF
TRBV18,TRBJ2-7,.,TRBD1,TGTGCCAGCTCACCACTATGGGGACAGGGGATCTACGAGCAGTACTTC,CASSPLWGQGIYEQYF
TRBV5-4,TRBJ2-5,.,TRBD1,TGTGCCAGCAGCCCAACCCCCACAGGGGGTACGGAGACCCAGTACTTC,CASSPTPTGGTETQYF
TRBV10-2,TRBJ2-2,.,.,TGCGCCAGCAGGGGGGTGGGTTCCCAGAACGGGGAGCTGTTTTTT,CASRGVGSQNGELFF
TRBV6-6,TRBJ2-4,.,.,TGTGCCAGCAGCCCAAGCCGAGCCGACGGCAAAAACATTCAGTACTTC,CASSPSRADGKNIQYF
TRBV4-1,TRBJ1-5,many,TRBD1,TGCGCCAGCAGCCGGGGACAGGGGGATCAGCCCCAGCATTTT,CASSRGQGDQPQHF
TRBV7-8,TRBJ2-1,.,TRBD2,TGTGCCAGCAGCCGCGGGACTAGCGGGAGTAATGAGCAGTTCTTC,CASSRGTSGSNEQFF
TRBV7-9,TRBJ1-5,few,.,TGTGCCAGCAGCTTAGACGCTAGCAATCAGCCCCAGCATTTT,CASSLDASNQPQHF
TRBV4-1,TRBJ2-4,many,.,TGCGCCAGCAGCCCCCGTCTGACTAGTCAAAACATTCAGTACTTC,CASSPRLTSQNIQYF
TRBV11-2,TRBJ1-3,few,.,TGTGCCAGCAGCTTAGACGGGGCATCTGGAAACACCATATATTTT,CASSLDGASGNTIYF
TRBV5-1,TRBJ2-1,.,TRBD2,TGCGCCAGCAGCGGACTAGCGGCTTACAATGAGCAGTTCTTC,CASSGLAAYNEQFF
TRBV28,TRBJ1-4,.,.,TGTGCCAGCATTGGCGGGGATAATGAAAAACTGTTTTTT,CASIGGDNEKLFF
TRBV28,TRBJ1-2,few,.,TGTGCCAGCAGTTCAGCCCATTACATATCTAACTATGGCTACACCTTC,CASSSAHYISNYGYTF
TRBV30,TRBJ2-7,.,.,TGTGCCTGGACTGCACAGGGCTACGAGCAGTACTTC,CAWTAQGYEQYF
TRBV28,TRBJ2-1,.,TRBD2,TGTGCCAGCAGTCCCGCGACTAGCGGGTACAATGAGCAGTTCTTC,CASSPATSGYNEQFF
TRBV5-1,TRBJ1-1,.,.,TGCGCCAGCAGCTTGGGGGCAGAGAACACTGAAGCTTTCTTT,CASSLGAENTEAFF
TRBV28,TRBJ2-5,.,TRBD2,TGTGCCAGCAGTCCACTAGCGGGAGCCCAAGAGACCCAGTACTTC,CASSPLAGAQETQYF